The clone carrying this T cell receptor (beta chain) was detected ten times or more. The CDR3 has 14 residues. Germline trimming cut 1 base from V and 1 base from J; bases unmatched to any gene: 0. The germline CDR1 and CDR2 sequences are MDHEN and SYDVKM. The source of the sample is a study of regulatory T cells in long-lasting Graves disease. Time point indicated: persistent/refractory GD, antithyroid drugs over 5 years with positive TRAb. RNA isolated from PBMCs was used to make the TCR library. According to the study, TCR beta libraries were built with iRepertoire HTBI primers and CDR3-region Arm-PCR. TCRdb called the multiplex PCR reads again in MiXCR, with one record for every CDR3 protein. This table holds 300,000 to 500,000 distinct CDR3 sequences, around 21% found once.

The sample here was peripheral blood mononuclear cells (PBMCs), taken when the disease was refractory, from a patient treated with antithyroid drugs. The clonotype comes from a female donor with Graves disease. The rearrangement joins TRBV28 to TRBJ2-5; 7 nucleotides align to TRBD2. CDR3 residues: CASSLSSGQETQYF. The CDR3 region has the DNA TGTGCCAGCAGTTTATCTAGCGGCCAAGAGACCCAGTACTTC.